This note documents a single T cell receptor (beta chain) sequence. A much larger clone differs by one base, so this may be a read error. The record originates from a study of patients and donors after allogeneic stem cell transplantation. Via MiXCR, TCRdb re-called the RT-PCR reads, giving one row per CDR3 protein. The sample carries tens of thousands of distinct CDR3 sequences, around 48% recorded once. Material: blood, either unsorted or a sorted T cell fraction (not recorded which). The clonotype comes from a human donor who was either an allogeneic HSCT recipient or a stem cell or donor lymphocyte infusion donor (not recorded which). It is not recorded whose cells these are; they may come from a transplant donor.

The CDR3 loop is CAGSDTSGTYNEQFF. The DNA for the CDR3 is TGTGCCGGCAGCGACACTAGCGGAACCTACAATGAGCAGTTCTTC. V gene TRBV9 combines with J gene TRBJ2-1, with TRBD2 identical over 8 bases. The CDR3 contains 15 residues. Germline V gene lookup returns CDR1 SGDLS and CDR2 YYNGEE.